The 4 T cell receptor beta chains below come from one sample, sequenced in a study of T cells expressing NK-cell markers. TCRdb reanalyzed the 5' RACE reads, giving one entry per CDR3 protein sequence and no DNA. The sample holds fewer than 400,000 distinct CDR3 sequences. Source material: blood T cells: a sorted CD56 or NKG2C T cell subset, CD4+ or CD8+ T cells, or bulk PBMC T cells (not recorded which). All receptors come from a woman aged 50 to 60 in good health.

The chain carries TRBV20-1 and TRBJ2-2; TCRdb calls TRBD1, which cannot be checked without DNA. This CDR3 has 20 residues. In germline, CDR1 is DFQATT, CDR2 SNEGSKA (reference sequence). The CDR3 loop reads CSARASGTRVAGPNTGELFF.

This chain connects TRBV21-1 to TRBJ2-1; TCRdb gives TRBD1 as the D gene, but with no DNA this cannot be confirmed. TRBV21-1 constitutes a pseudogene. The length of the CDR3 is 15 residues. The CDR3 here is CASSEGRTEHGEQFF.

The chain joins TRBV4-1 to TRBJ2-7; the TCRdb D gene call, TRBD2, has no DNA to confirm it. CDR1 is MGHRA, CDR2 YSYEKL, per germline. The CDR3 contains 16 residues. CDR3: CASSQVASGREYEQYF.

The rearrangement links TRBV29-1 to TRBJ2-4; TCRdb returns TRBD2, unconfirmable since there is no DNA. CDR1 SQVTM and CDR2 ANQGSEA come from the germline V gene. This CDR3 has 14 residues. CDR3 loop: CSAGLAGVKNIQYF.